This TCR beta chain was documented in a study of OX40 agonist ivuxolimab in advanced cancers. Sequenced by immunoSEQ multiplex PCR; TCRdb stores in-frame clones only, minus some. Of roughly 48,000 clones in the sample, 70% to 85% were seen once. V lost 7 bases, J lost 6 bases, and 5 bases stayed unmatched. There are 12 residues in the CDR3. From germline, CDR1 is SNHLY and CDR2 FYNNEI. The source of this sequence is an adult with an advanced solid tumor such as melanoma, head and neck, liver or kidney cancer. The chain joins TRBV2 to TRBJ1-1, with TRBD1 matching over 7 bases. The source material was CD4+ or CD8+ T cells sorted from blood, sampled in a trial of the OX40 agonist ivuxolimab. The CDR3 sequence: CASKIQGSEAFF. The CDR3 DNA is TGTGCCAGCAAGATACAGGGGTCTGAAGCTTTCTTT.